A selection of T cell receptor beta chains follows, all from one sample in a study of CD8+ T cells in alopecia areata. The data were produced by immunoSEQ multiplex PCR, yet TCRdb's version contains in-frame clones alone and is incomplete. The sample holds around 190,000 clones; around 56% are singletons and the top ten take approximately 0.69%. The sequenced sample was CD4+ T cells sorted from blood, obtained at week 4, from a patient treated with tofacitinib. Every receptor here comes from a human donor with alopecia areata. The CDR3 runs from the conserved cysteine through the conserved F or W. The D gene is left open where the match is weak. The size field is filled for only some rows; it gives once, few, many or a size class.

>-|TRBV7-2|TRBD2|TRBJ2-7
CASSQDLGLEGYEQYF
TGCGCCAGCAGCCAAGATCTCGGACTAGAGGGCTACGAGCAGTACTTC
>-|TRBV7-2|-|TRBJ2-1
CASSLAPRGGEQFF
TGTGCCAGCAGCTTAGCCCCCAGGGGCGGTGAGCAGTTCTTC
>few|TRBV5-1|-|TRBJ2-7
CASSPVPGAENEQYF
TGCGCCAGCAGCCCGGTACCGGGGGCGGAGAACGAGCAGTACTTC
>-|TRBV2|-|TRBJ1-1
CASRGAGQENTEAFF
TGTGCCAGCAGGGGGGCCGGCCAGGAGAACACTGAAGCTTTCTTT
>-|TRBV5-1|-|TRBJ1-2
CASSLAWGKYGYTF
TGCGCCAGCAGCTTGGCCTGGGGGAAATATGGCTACACCTTC
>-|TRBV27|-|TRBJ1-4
CASRTTNEKLFF
TGTGCCAGCAGAACAACTAATGAAAAACTGTTTTTT
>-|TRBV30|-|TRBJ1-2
CAWFTAPGRGYTF
TGTGCCTGGTTTACCGCCCCTGGGAGGGGCTACACCTTC
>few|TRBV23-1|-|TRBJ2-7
CASSQTGRSYEQYF
TGCGCCAGCAGTCAGACGGGACGGTCCTACGAGCAGTACTTC
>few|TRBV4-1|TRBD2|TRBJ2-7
CASSAKLADYEQYF
TGCGCCAGCAGCGCAAAACTAGCGGATTACGAGCAGTACTTC
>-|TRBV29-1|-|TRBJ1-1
CSVVSGARTEAFF
TGCAGCGTTGTAAGTGGGGCGCGAACTGAAGCTTTCTTT
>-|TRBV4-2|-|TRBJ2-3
CASSPSESSTDTQYF
TGTGCCAGCAGCCCGTCAGAATCTAGCACAGATACGCAGTATTTT
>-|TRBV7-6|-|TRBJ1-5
CASSPPGGPQHF
TGTGCCAGCAGCCCCCCGGGGGGGCCCCAGCATTTT
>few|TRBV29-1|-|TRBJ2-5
CSVPPRTARETQYF
TGCAGCGTCCCCCCCCGCACTGCCAGGGAGACCCAGTACTTC
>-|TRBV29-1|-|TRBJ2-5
CSALAVQETQYF
TGCAGCGCGCTAGCAGTCCAAGAGACCCAGTACTTC
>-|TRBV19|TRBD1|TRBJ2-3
CASLGQTTDTQYF
TGTGCCAGCTTGGGACAGACCACAGATACGCAGTATTTT
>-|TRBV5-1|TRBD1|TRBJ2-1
CASTVQGQGTNEQFF
TGCGCCAGCACCGTACAAGGACAGGGGACCAATGAGCAGTTCTTC
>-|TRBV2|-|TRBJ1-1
CASKVNTEAFF
TGTGCCAGCAAAGTCAACACTGAAGCTTTCTTT
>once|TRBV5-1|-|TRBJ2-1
CASSFYSAGRFF
TGCGCCAGCAGCTTCTACAGTGCTGGTCGGTTCTTC
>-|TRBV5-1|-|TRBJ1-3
CASSLRIPGNTIYF
TGCGCCAGCAGCTTGCGTATTCCTGGAAACACCATATATTTT
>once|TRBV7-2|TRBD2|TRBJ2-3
CASSMIAGGSTGTDTQYF
TGTGCCAGCAGCATGATAGCGGGAGGTTCCACTGGCACAGATACGCAGTATTTT
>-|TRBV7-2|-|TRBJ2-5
CASSLAGIETQYF
TGTGCCAGCAGCTTAGCAGGGATAGAGACCCAGTACTTC
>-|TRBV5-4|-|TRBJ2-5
CASSPRWAPETQYF
TGTGCCAGCAGCCCACGATGGGCACCAGAGACCCAGTACTTC
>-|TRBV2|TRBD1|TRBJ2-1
CASSGSRSGGNEQFF
TGTGCCAGCAGTGGATCTAGATCAGGGGGCAATGAGCAGTTCTTC
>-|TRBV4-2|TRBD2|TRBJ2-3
CASSQVWVSSGSTDTQYF
TGTGCCAGCAGCCAAGTGTGGGTGTCTAGCGGGAGCACAGATACGCAGTATTTT
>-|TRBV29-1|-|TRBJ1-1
CSVDNRNTEAFF
TGCAGCGTTGATAACAGGAACACTGAAGCTTTCTTT